This T cell receptor beta chain was obtained from a study of CD8 T cells in ankylosing spondylitis. Study-level points and caveats: Disease-associated clones were CD8+ and fairly uncommon in peripheral blood. Significantly higher representation of disease-linked clones was reported for matched ankylosing spondylitis synovial fluid. A motif in TCR beta, a set of eight or nine highly homologous variants, appeared characteristic of ankylosing spondylitis blood. Reactive arthritis synovial fluid and blood previously showed some of these motif variants.

The sample holds a few counts of this clonotype. Its target is not known. This CDR3 has 14 residues. V lost 7 bases, J lost 11 bases, and 20 bases lay in between. The germline V gene has CDR1 MNHEY and CDR2 SVGEGT. In making TCR beta libraries, quantitative 5'-RACE with molecular barcodes was used. TCRdb re-derived calls from the 5' RACE reads in MiXCR, one entry per CDR3 protein. The sample includes around 130,000 distinct CDR3 sequences, over 15% of them seen just once. What was sequenced was blood, either unsorted or a sorted T cell fraction (not recorded which). The rearrangement joins TRBV6-2 or TRBV6-3 to TRBJ1-4, with no clear D. The TCR sequence derives from a male donor with ankylosing spondylitis. For the CDR3, the DNA is TGTGCCAGCATGGTCGGGCAGTTTAATTGGAAACTGTTTTTT. Its protein product is CASMVGQFNWKLFF.